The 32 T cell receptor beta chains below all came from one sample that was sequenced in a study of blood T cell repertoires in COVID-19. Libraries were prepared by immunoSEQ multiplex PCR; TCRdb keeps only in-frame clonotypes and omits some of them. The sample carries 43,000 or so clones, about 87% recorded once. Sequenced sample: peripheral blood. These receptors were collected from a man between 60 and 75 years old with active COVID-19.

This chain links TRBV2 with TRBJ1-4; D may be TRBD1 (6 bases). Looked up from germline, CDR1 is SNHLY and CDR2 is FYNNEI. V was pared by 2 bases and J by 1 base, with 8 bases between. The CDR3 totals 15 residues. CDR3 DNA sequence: TGTGCCAGCAGTGAACAGGGGCAAACTAATGAAAAACTGTTTTTT. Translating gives CASSEQGQTNEKLFF.

The CDR3 reads CASRLRRLAEAFF. The DNA of the CDR3 is TGTGCCAGCAGGTTAAGGAGGTTGGCTGAAGCTTTCTTT. The chain couples TRBV12-3 or TRBV12-4 to TRBJ1-1; D call uncertain. V gave up 6 bases and J gave up 6 bases, with 14 bases separating them. The CDR3 contains 13 residues.

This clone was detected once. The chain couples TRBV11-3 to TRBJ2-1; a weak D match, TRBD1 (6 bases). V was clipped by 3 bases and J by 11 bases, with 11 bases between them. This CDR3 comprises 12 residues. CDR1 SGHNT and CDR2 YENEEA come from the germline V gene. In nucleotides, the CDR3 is TGTGCCAGCAGCTTGGTGACAGGAAAGCAGTTCTTC. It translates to CASSLVTGKQFF.

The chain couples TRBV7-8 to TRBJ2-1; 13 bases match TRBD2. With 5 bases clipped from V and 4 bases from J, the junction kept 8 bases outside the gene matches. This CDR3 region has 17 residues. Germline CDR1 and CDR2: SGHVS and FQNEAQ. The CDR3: CASSRGSTSGRYNEQFF. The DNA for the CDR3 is TGTGCCAGCAGCAGGGGATCGACTAGCGGGAGGTACAATGAGCAGTTCTTC.

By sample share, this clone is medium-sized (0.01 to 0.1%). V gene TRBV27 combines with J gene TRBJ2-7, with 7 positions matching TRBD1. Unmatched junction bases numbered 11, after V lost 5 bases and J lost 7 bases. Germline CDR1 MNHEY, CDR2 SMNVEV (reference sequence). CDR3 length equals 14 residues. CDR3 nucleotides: TGTGCCAGCAGTCTAGGACAGGCACCAAGGGAGCAGTACTTC. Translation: CASSLGQAPREQYF.

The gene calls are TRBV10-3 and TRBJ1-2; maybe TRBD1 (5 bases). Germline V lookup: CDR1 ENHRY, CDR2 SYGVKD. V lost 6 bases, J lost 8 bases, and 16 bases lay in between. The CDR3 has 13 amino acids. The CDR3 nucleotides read TGTGCCATCAGAACGGGAGGCCCAGGGGGCTACACCTTC. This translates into CAIRTGGPGGYTF.

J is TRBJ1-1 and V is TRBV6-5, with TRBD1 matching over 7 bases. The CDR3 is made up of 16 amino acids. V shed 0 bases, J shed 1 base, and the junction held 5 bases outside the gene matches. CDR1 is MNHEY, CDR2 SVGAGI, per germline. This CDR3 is CASSYSTYRGNTEAFF. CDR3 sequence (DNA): TGTGCCAGCAGTTACTCAACCTACAGGGGGAACACTGAAGCTTTCTTT.

The CDR3 spells CASSRLAGGPSDTQYF. In DNA form, the CDR3 reads TGTGCCAGTAGTCGGTTGGCGGGAGGGCCGTCAGATACGCAGTATTTT. The chain carries TRBV19 and TRBJ2-3, with TRBD2 matching over 9 bases. The CDR3 extends over 16 amino acids. Germline V CDR1 and CDR2: LNHDA, SQIVND (reference sequence). J was trimmed by 4 bases and V by 5 bases; bases with no gene match: 10.

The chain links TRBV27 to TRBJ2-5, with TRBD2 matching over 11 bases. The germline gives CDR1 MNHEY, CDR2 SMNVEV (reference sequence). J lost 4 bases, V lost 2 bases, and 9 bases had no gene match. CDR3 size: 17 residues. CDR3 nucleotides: TGTGCCAGCAGTTTAAAACTAGCGGGAGTGCCGGGAGAGACCCAGTACTTC. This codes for CASSLKLAGVPGETQYF.

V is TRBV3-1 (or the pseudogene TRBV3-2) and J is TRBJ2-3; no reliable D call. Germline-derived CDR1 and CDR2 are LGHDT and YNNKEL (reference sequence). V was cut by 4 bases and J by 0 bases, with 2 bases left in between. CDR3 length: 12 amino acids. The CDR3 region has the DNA TGTGCCAGCAGCCCAAGCACAGATACGCAGTATTTT. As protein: CASSPSTDTQYF.

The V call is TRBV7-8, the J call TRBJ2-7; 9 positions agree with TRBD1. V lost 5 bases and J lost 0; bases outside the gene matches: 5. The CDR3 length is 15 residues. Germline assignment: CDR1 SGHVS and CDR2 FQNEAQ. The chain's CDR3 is CASSPRDRASYEQYF. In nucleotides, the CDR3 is TGTGCCAGCAGCCCCCGGGACAGGGCCTCCTACGAGCAGTACTTC.

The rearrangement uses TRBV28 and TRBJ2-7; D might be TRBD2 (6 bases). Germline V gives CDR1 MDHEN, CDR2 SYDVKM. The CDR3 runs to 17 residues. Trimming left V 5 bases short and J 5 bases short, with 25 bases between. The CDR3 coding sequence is TGTGCCAGCAGTCCACCCCCGTTACTAGCCACGGGGGACGAGCAGTACTTC. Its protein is CASSPPPLLATGDEQYF.

CDR3 in amino acids: CASSQERTAYHQPQHF. DNA for the CDR3: TGTGCCAGCAGCCAAGAGAGGACAGCTTATCATCAGCCCCAGCATTTT. The chain is built from TRBV4-2 and TRBJ1-5; TRBD1 might be the D (6 bases). The CDR3 length is 16 residues. Trimming removed 0 bases from V and 5 bases from J, with 14 bases in between. Germline values: CDR1 LGHNA, CDR2 YNFKEQ.

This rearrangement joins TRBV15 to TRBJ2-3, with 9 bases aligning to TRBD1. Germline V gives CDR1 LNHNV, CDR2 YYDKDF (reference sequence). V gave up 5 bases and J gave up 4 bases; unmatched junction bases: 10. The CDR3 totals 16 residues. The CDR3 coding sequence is TGTGCCACCAGCCCCTTTGGACAGGGGTTACCAGATACGCAGTATTTT. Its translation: CATSPFGQGLPDTQYF. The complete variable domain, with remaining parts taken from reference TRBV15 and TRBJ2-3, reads DAMVIQNPRYQVTQFGKPVTLSCSQTLNHNVMYWYQQKSSQAPKLLFHYYDKDFNNEADTPDNFQSRRPNTSFCFLDIRSPGLGDTAMYLCATSPFGQGLPDTQYFGPGTRLTVL.

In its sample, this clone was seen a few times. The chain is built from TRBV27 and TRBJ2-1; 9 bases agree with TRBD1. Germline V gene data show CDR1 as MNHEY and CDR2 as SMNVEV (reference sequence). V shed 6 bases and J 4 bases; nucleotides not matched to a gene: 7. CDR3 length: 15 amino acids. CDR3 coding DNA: TGTGCCAGCAGATTGACAGGGGGTGGATACAATGAGCAGTTCTTC. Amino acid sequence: CASRLTGGGYNEQFF.

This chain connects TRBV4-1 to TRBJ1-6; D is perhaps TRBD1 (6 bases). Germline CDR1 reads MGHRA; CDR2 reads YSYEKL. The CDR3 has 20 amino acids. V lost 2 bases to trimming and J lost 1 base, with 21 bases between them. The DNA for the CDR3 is TGCGCCAGCAGCCAACCACAGGGATATGCCAAGGGGTCCTATAATTCACCCCTCCACTTT. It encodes CASSQPQGYAKGSYNSPLHF.

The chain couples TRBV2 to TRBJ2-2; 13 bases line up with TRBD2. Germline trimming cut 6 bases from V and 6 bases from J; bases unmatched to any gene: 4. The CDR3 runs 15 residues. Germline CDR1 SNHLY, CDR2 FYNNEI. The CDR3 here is CASSRLAGGAGELFF. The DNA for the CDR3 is TGTGCCAGCAGCCGACTAGCGGGAGGCGCCGGGGAGCTGTTTTTT.

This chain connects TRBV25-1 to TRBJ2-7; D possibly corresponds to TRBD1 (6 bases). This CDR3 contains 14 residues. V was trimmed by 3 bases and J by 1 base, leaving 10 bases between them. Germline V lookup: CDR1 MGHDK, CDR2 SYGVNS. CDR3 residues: CASSEAGVSYEQYF. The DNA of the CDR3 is TGTGCCAGCAGTGAGGCAGGGGTTTCCTACGAGCAGTACTTC.

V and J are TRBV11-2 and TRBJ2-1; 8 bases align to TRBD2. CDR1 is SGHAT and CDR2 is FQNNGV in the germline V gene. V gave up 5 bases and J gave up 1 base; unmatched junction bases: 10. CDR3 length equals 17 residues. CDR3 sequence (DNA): TGTGCCAGCAGCGCCATCAGCGGGAGAAGGTCCTACAATGAGCAGTTCTTC. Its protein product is CASSAISGRRSYNEQFF. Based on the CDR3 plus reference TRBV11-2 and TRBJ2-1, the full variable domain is EAGVAQSPRYKIIEKRQSVAFWCNPISGHATLYWYQQILGQGPKLLIQFQNNGVVDDSQLPKDRFSAERLKGVDSTLKIQPAKLEDSAVYLCASSAISGRRSYNEQFFGPGTRLTVL.

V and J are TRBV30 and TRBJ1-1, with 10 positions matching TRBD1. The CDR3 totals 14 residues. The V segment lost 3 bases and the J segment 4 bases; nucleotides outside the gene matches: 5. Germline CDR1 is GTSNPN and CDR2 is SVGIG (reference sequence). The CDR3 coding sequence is TGTGCCTGGAGGGGACAGGGGTTAATCACTGAAGCTTTCTTT. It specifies CAWRGQGLITEAFF.

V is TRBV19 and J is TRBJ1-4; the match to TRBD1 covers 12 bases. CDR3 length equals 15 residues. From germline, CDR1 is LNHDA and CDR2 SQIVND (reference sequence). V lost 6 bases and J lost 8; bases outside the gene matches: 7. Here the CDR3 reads CASSRDRGLAEKLFF. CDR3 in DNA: TGTGCCAGTAGCAGGGACAGGGGGCTAGCCGAAAAACTGTTTTTT.

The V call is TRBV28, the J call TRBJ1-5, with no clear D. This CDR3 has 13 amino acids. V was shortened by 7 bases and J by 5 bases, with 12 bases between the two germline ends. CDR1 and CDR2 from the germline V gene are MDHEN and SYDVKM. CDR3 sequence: CASMREDHQPQHF. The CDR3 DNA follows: TGTGCCAGCATGAGGGAGGACCATCAGCCCCAGCATTTT.

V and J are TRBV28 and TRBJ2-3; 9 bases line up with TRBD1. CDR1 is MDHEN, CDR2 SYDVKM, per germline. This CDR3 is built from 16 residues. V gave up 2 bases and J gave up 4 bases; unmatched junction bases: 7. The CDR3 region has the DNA TGTGCCAGCAGTTTAATGGGACAGGGCATTTCAGATACGCAGTATTTT. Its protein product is CASSLMGQGISDTQYF.

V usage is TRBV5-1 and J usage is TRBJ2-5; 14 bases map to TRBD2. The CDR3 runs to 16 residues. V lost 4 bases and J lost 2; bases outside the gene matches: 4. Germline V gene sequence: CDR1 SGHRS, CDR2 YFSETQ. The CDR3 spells CASSGTSGRGQETQYF. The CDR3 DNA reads TGCGCCAGCAGCGGGACTAGCGGGAGAGGGCAAGAGACCCAGTACTTC.

CDR3 bases: TGTGCCAGCAGCCCCTTTAGGGGAGAGACCCAGTACTTC. Translating it yields CASSPFRGETQYF. The rearrangement links TRBV7-8 to TRBJ2-5; tentatively, D is TRBD1 (5 bases). Trimming left V 5 bases short and J 4 bases short, with 11 bases between. In germline, CDR1 is SGHVS, CDR2 FQNEAQ. The CDR3 is 13 amino acids. Variable domain in full (rest from reference TRBV7-8 and TRBJ2-5): GAGVSQSPRYKVAKRGQDVALRCDPISGHVSLFWYQQALGQGPEFLTYFQNEAQLDKSGLPSDRFFAERPEGSVSTLKIQRTQQEDSAVYLCASSPFRGETQYFGPGTRLLVL.

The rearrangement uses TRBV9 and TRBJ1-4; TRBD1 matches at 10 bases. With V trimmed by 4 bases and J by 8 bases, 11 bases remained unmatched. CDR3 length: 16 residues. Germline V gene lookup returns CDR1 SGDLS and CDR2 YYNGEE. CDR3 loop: CASSPFGGQGSEKLFF. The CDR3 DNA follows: TGTGCCAGCAGCCCATTTGGGGGACAGGGGAGCGAAAAACTGTTTTTT. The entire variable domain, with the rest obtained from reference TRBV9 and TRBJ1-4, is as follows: DSGVTQTPKHLITATGQRVTLRCSPRSGDLSVYWYQQSLDQGLQFLIQYYNGEERAKGNILERFSAQQFPDLHSELNLSSLELGDSALYFCASSPFGGQGSEKLFFGSGTQLSVL.

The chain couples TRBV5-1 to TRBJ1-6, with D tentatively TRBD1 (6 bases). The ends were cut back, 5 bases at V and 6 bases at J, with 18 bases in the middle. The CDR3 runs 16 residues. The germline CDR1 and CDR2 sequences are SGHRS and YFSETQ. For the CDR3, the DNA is TGCGCCAGCAGTCGGGCCCTGACAGGCATTAATTCACCCCTCCACTTT. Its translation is CASSRALTGINSPLHF.

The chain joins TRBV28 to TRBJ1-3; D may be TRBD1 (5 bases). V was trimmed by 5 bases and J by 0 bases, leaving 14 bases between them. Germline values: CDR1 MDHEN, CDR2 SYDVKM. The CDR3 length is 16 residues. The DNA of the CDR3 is TGTGCCAGCAGTAAATGGACATATAACTCTGGAAACACCATATATTTT. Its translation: CASSKWTYNSGNTIYF.

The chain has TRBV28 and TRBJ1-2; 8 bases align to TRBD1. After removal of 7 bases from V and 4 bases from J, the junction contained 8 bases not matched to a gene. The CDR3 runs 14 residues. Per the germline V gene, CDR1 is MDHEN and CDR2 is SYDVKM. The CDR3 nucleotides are TGTGCCAGCACAGGACAGGGAGCGGTCTATGGCTACACCTTC. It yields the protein CASTGQGAVYGYTF.

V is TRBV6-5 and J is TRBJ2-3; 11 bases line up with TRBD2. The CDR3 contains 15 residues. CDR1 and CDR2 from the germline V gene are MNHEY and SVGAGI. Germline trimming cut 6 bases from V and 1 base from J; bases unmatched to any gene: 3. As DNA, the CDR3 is TGTGCCAGCAGAGGGGGACTAGCGGGCACAGATACGCAGTATTTT. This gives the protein CASRGGLAGTDTQYF.

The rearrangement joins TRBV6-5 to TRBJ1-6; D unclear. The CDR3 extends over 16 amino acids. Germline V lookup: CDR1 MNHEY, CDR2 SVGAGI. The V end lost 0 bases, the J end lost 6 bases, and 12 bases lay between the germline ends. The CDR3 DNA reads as TGTGCCAGCAGTTACTCAGGAGGCACCTTTAATTCACCCCTCCACTTT. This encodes CASSYSGGTFNSPLHF.

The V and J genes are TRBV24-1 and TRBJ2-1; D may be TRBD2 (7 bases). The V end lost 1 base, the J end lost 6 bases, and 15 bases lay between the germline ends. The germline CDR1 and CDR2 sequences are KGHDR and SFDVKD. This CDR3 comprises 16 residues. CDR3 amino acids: CATSDFGGGALNEQFF. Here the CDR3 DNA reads TGTGCCACCAGTGATTTTGGTGGGGGGGCCCTCAATGAGCAGTTCTTC.